The source of this T cell receptor (beta chain) is a study of cytomegalovirus exposure and HLA in healthy donors (dated by TCRdb to the late 2010s). About the investigation overall: In an earlier analysis of roughly 590 of the donors, less than 350 Gb of sequence data and some 120 million unique TCR beta sequences from roughly 200 million T cells were reported. Approximately 300 gigabases of sequencing data and 70 million to 100 million unique TCR sequences made up an early release that covered nearly 650 HLA-typed donors. The study combined high-throughput TCR immunosequencing, statistical association of individual TCRs with disease status, and machine learning to predict cytomegalovirus infection status. Class I and class II HLA loci were covered by the typing at four-digit resolution. Typing coverage varied by locus: roughly 629-630 donors for A, B, C, DRB1 and DQB1; about 520 for DQA1; about 590 for DPA1; approximately 470 for DPB1. The genetic ancestry cluster associated with self-reported Caucasian donors included 81% of the roughly 400 genotyped donors. On average, roughly 240,000 unique TCR beta nucleotide sequences were sequenced per donor among 398 genotyped donors of the cohort, with approximately 18% of those sequences being non-productive. Every discovery cohort repertoire had been produced on one sequencing platform. A later analysis re-analyzed previously published TCR beta repertoires from roughly 600 donors and added high-resolution HLA genotyping to study TCR occurrence patterns. The T cell repertoires of 666 subjects were profiled by immunosequencing and related to cytomegalovirus serostatus. A later genetic analysis took genome-wide SNP genotypes for 398 of the 666 donors and used that subset as a discovery cohort. The study aimed to test whether cataloging public T cell receptors could reveal signatures of past pathogen exposure. Donor age, sex, ethnicity and CMV serostatus were compiled alongside the repertoire data. Rather than using new phenotypic data, the later analysis identified candidate immune exposures from TCR beta sequences and from how often those sequences occurred across donors. Because of strong linkage in the cohort, roughly five DR-DQ haplotypes were treated as single units for association and clustering. A separate validation cohort of roughly 110 different subjects was used in addition to the approximately 670-subject first cohort. An earlier analysis of around 640 of the donors used high-throughput TCR beta sequencing to judge whether each TCR beta V gene segment behaved as functional or pseudogenic. Results and caveats for the whole study, not just this receptor: A later genetic analysis associated a missense DCLRE1C variant with V-gene and J-gene trimming of TCR beta chains, and an independent cohort replicated the association. In a later analysis, most CMV-associated TCR beta chains were found to appear HLA-restricted, with HLA associations seemingly driven largely by CMV exposure. The only immune exposure information available for the cohort was CMV serostatus. In a later analysis, the rate of TCR association differed among HLA loci, with DRB1 alleles having the most associated TCRs and HLA-C alleles having the fewest. Assigning TCR associations to individual alleles was difficult when HLA alleles, especially DR and DQ, strongly co-occurred. Broadly in line with IMGT annotations, most TCR beta V segments showed up in productive rearrangements about 87% or about 30% of the time in an earlier analysis of around 550 of the donors. Presence/absence analyses assumed roughly uniform sequencing depth across donors, an assumption that may not hold. The earlier analysis of approximately 590 of the donors excluded over 15 rarely observed V segments, including chromosome 9 orphons, because counts were too low. A later analysis reported that several top co-occurrence clusters appeared linked to parvovirus B19, influenza, CMV and Epstein-Barr virus. In a later analysis, HLA-associated TCR beta chains showed more clonal expansion and lower generation probabilities than non-associated chains that were equally common. In vitro tests confirmed that a few of the cytomegalovirus-associated TCR beta chains recognize cytomegalovirus antigens. The study gave a list of around 170 TCR beta chains associated with cytomegalovirus. Because HLA typing was unavailable for some donors at each locus, only the typed subset was used in association tests. Some IMGT-functional V segments, including TRBV6-2 and TRBV6-3, could not be told apart with the 87-base-pair reads, so those segments were excluded. According to the authors, the approach could potentially be generalized to other disease states and immunological phenotypes. A further reported finding was that TCR beta sequences accurately predicted the HLA-A and HLA-B alleles for most subjects in the first cohort. This cohort had only TCR beta chains sequenced, and the lack of alpha or paired-chain data limited which features could be detected. Correlated functional status among segregating V segments might be attributable to linkage disequilibrium, but an unknown experimental factor could not be ruled out. Cytomegalovirus status was reported to be diagnosed by the classifier with high specificity and sensitivity in both the original and validation cohorts. A later genetic analysis reported fewer N-insertions in productive TCRs among donors in an Asian-associated ancestry cluster than the roughly 640-donor mean. Most TCR sequences were seen in very few donors, while some public TCRs were found in many individuals. A group of highly shared sequence variants was considered likely to be a technical artifact of the sequencing pipeline. Specific HLA alleles were associated with 15,000 to 20,000 TCR beta sequences at a false discovery rate of 0.05 in a later analysis.

This clone has a handful of counts. The clone's antigen remains unknown. No base quality values were provided; no much bigger clone lies one nucleotide off. From cysteine to phenylalanine, the CDR3 is 14 amino acids long. Only the CDR3 portion is preserved as DNA: 42 bases, with reading frame beginning at the first base. Per the germline V gene, SGHRS is the CDR1 and YFSETQ is the CDR2. V was cut back by 0 bases and J by 7 bases, leaving a gap of 8 bases between them. In total, 500 to 700 healthy bone marrow donors made up the cohort. At the time of sampling, every cohort member was nominally healthy, though immune exposures that went unrecorded were likely present. The donor was CMV seronegative and was included in the group of over 300 seronegative cohort members. Each donor provided a peripheral blood sample, and peripheral blood mononuclear cells were used for TCR beta sequencing. The Qiagen DNeasy Blood Extraction Kit was used to extract genomic DNA from the blood cell samples.

Library method: the immunoSEQ multiplex PCR assay. The multiplex PCR relied on a mix of 60 forward primers for TCR Vbeta segments and 13 reverse primers for TCR Jbeta segments. A multiplex PCR assay on genomic DNA amplified the CDR3 region of rearranged TCR beta genes. The Illumina HiSeq System was used to sequence the amplified TCR beta libraries as 87-base-pair reads. The source study handled its data this way. A later analysis tallied tens of millions of unique TCR beta chains across the 600 to 700 repertoires, and approximately 12 million of those chains were shared by two or more donors. To remove PCR and sequencing errors, raw reads were error-corrected and collapsed into unique sequences using a nearest-neighbor algorithm that merged closely related sequences. To assign V, D and J gene segments, CDR3 sequences were aligned to IMGT reference sequences. Each retained sequence needed at least a six-nucleotide match to both a V gene segment and a J gene segment. A rearrangement counted as productive if the CDR3 had no stop codons and remained in frame with V and J, and every other rearrangement counted as non-productive. Following IMGT convention, CDR3 was defined as the stretch from the second conserved V-encoded cysteine to the conserved J-encoded phenylalanine. The earlier analysis of some 580 of the donors excluded any sequence lacking an unambiguous match to a single V gene segment. An earlier analysis of several hundred of the donors classified V segments as functional when productive rearrangements were above 56.7% and as segregating when the standard deviation between donors was above 5%. A statistical classification framework was built to diagnose cytomegalovirus status from the catalog of TCR beta chain sequences. A later analysis assigned V and J genes by comparing TCR nucleotide sequences with IMGT/GENE-DB human TR gene sequences. The TCRdist pipeline was used in a later analysis to assign CDR3 sequences and most-parsimonious VDJ recombination scenarios. In a later analysis, each TCR beta chain was defined by its CDR3 amino acid sequence together with its V-gene family, and reads lacking a unique V-gene family were excluded. To address suspected cross-contamination and a sequencing artifact, a later analysis removed roughly 580 highly shared, low-generation-probability nucleotide sequences. A later analysis calculated a clonal expansion index for each public chain from normalized within-repertoire ranks of inferred template counts. In a later analysis, generation probabilities were computed with a VDJ recombination model fitted to out-of-frame rearrangements, and the resulting probabilities were checked against IGoR. In a later analysis, hypergeometric tests were used to score TCR-TCR, TCR-HLA and TCR-CMV co-occurrence, with a repertoire-size bias correction applied to TCR pairs. False discovery rates were estimated in a later analysis by permuting HLA or CMV assignments 20 times. In a later analysis, co-occurring TCRs were grouped using DBSCAN, and TCRdist sequence similarity was added for clustering within HLA-allele-positive subsets. Co-occurrence clustering excluded repertoires with fewer than 30,000 or more than 120,000 public chains, plus five with anomalous nucleotide sharing. The clones in this table, taken by TCRdb from immuneACCESS, are in-frame only. Not every clone is retained; where verified, under half of the shortfall comes from an unresolved V gene, and the cause of the rest is unknown. V and J calls and clone size come straight from that table; D and trimming were deduced from the DNA. The sample contains about 130,000 clones, approximately 82% of them found a single time. Clones ranked in the top ten supply roughly 2.5% of the sample.

The rearrangement combines TRBV5-1 with TRBJ1-6; the D region possibly corresponds to TRBD1 (5 bases align). The receptor was isolated from a boy aged 2-15 years in good health and CMV-seronegative. The sequencing sample was made of PBMCs. The CDR3 in this case is CASSLAPGNSPLHF. At the DNA level, the sequence is TGCGCCAGCAGCTTGGCCCCAGGGAATTCACCCCTCCACTTT.